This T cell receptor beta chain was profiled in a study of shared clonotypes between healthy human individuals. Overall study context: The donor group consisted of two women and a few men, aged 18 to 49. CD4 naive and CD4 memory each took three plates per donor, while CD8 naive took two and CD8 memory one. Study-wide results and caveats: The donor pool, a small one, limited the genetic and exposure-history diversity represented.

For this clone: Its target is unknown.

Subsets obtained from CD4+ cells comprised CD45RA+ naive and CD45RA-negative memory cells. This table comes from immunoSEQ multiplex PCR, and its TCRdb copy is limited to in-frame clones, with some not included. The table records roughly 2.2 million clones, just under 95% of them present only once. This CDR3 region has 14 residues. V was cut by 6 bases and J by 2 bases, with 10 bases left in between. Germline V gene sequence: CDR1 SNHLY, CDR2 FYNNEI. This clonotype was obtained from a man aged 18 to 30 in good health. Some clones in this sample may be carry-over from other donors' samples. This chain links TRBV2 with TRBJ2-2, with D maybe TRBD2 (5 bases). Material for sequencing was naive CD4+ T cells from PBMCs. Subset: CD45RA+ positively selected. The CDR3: CASRWERNTGELFF. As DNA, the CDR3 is TGTGCCAGCAGGTGGGAGCGAAACACCGGGGAGCTGTTTTTT.